The next 24 T cell receptor beta chains were all read from a single sample in a study of shared clonotypes between healthy human individuals (dated by TCRdb to 2018 to 2020). Libraries were constructed by the immunoSEQ multiplex PCR assay. TCRdb took over this immuneACCESS table, retaining in-frame rearrangements with V and J assigned. Such tables are incomplete; in checked studies, under half of the missing clones stem from an unresolved V gene, and the remainder is unexplained. In this sample the table shows about 1 million clones, roughly 80% of which occur a single time. 1.4% to 1.5% of the sample comes from the top ten. Specimen: memory CD4+ T cells sorted from blood. The cell subset or site label of this sample denotes: CD45RA-negative fraction. All receptors come from a man between 18 and 35 years old in good health.

V is TRBV28 and J is TRBJ2-1, with D hard to call. The CDR3 totals 14 residues. CDR1 is MDHEN and CDR2 is SYDVKM in the germline V gene. Trimming stripped 3 bases from V and 3 bases from J, with 9 bases between. CDR3 sequence: CASSLEKNYNEQFF. CDR3 DNA: TGTGCCAGCAGTTTGGAGAAGAACTACAATGAGCAGTTCTTC.

The rearrangement uses TRBV6-6 and TRBJ1-1, with a tentative D call TRBD1 (5 bases). V was pared by 0 bases and J by 0 bases, with 5 bases between. The germline V gene has CDR1 MNHNY and CDR2 SVGAGI (reference sequence). This CDR3 contains 14 residues. The CDR3 DNA sequence: TGTGCCAGCAGTTACTCGGGGGTGAACACTGAAGCTTTCTTT. The encoded protein is CASSYSGVNTEAFF.

This clone was seen a handful of times. The chain couples TRBV13 to TRBJ2-3, with 11 bases matching TRBD2. CDR1 and CDR2 from the germline V gene are PRHDT and FYEKMQ (reference sequence). The trim removed 0 bases at V and 2 bases at J, leaving 10 bases unmatched. CDR3 length equals 19 residues. CDR3 sequence reads: CASSLGLAGGPGDTDTQYF. CDR3 nucleotides: TGTGCCAGCAGCTTAGGGCTAGCGGGGGGCCCAGGGGACACAGATACGCAGTATTTT. Full variable domain (remainder filled in from reference TRBV13 and TRBJ2-3): AAGVIQSPRHLIKEKRETATLKCYPIPRHDTVYWYQQGPGQDPQFLISFYEKMQSDKGSIPDRFSAQQFSDYHSELNMSSLELGDSALYFCASSLGLAGGPGDTDTQYFGPGTRLTVL.

This chain joins TRBV6-6 and TRBJ1-2; D is unresolved. V lost 2 bases and J lost 5, with 9 bases in between. Germline V gives CDR1 MNHNY, CDR2 SVGAGI (reference sequence). The CDR3 runs 13 residues. The CDR3 nucleotides are TGTGCCAGCAGTTACGGTCCCGGATATGGCTACACCTTC. Protein product: CASSYGPGYGYTF.

This chain connects TRBV4-1 to TRBJ2-4; 9 bases fit TRBD2. This CDR3 has 18 residues. Germline V gene lookup returns CDR1 MGHRA and CDR2 YSYEKL. V shed 1 base and J 0 bases; nucleotides not matched to a gene: 7. CDR3 nucleotide sequence: TGCGCCAGCAGCCAAGTAGGTCTAGCGGGAATAGCCAAAAACATTCAGTACTTC. Its protein is CASSQVGLAGIAKNIQYF.

The rearrangement joins TRBV11-2 to TRBJ2-7, with D perhaps matching TRBD2 (5 bases). The V gene's germline CDR1 is SGHAT and CDR2 FQNNGV. V lost 0 bases and J 4 bases, leaving 13 bases between the germline ends. This CDR3 has 15 amino acids. The CDR3 coding sequence is TGTGCCAGCAGCTTAGATCGAGGTTCGGGATACGAGCAGTACTTC. The encoded protein is CASSLDRGSGYEQYF.

This clone was recorded a few times. CDR3 residues: CASSLVYGGQSEQYF. The CDR3 DNA is TGTGCCAGCAGCTTAGTATATGGTGGACAGAGTGAGCAGTACTTC. The rearrangement links TRBV7-2 to TRBJ2-7; D may be TRBD1 (6 bases). The CDR3 covers 15 residues. V was pared by 1 base and J by 7 bases, with 17 bases between. Germline lookup yields CDR1 SGHTA and CDR2 FQGNSA.

As for this clone: Other DNA sequences in this specimen translate into the identical CDR3. Here the CDR3 reads CASSLATTNEKLFF. The CDR3 DNA reads as TGTGCCAGCAGCCTAGCGACTACTAATGAAAAACTGTTTTTT. The V call is TRBV5-5, the J call TRBJ1-4; D is ambiguous. CDR3 size: 14 residues. Germline CDR1 SGHKS, CDR2 YYEKEE (reference sequence). Trimming left V 4 bases short and J 2 bases short, with 9 bases between. The full variable domain, in which reference TRBV5-5 and TRBJ1-4 provide the parts outside the CDR3, is DAGVTQSPTHLIKTRGQQVTLRCSPISGHKSVSWYQQVLGQGPQFIFQYYEKEERGRGNFPDRFSARQFPNYSSELNVNALLLGDSALYLCASSLATTNEKLFFGSGTQLSVL.

The chain uses TRBV30 and TRBJ2-2; no reliable D call. Trimming pared 0 bases from V and 3 bases from J, leaving 8 bases between. The CDR3 covers 14 residues. Germline-derived CDR1 and CDR2 are GTSNPN and SVGIG (reference sequence). CDR3 residues: CAWSVSGYTGELFF. CDR3 in DNA: TGTGCCTGGAGTGTTTCGGGCTACACCGGGGAGCTGTTTTTT.

V and J are TRBV19 and TRBJ2-3, with TRBD1 matching over 10 bases. The CDR3 has 16 residues. V shed 6 bases and J 2 bases; nucleotides not matched to a gene: 8. Germline V gives CDR1 LNHDA, CDR2 SQIVND (reference sequence). Here the CDR3 reads CASSRGTGVITDTQYF. The CDR3 bases are TGTGCCAGTAGCAGGGGGACAGGGGTTATCACAGATACGCAGTATTTT.

The gene calls are TRBV6-6 and TRBJ2-3; D gene uncertain. CDR1 is MNHNY and CDR2 is SVGAGI in the germline V gene (reference sequence). The CDR3 covers 12 residues. Trimming shortened V by 5 bases and J by 1 base, and 4 bases separated the two germline ends. DNA of the CDR3: TGTGCCAGCAGTCGCCGCACAGATACGCAGTATTTT. Amino acid sequence: CASSRRTDTQYF.

This clone was seen just once. CDR3 residues: CASSLGTVETQYF. The DNA of the CDR3 is TGCGCCAGCAGCCTGGGGACAGTCGAGACCCAGTACTTC. The rearrangement uses TRBV5-1 and TRBJ2-5; 7 bases agree with TRBD1. Looked up from germline, CDR1 is SGHRS and CDR2 is YFSETQ. The J segment lost 5 bases and the V segment lost 4 bases, leaving 5 bases of the junction unmatched. The CDR3 runs 13 residues.

The V call is TRBV7-3, the J call TRBJ2-7; 8 nucleotides agree with TRBD2. After removal of 5 bases from V and 3 bases from J, the junction contained 9 bases not matched to a gene. This CDR3 comprises 15 residues. Germline V gives CDR1 SGHTA, CDR2 FQGTGA. CDR3 nucleotides: TGTGCCAGCAGCCCCCGGGGGGGCGTTAGCTACGAGCAGTACTTC. This codes for CASSPRGGVSYEQYF.

The chain links TRBV18 to TRBJ1-1; 8 nucleotides line up with TRBD1. CDR3 length: 14 amino acids. The germline CDR1 and CDR2 sequences are KGHSH and LQKENI. Trimming at V came to 0 bases and at J to 6 bases, leaving 3 bases not matched to a gene. The CDR3 protein is CASSPPTGDAEAFF. For the CDR3, the DNA is TGTGCCAGCTCACCACCGACAGGGGACGCTGAAGCTTTCTTT.

In its sample, this clone was seen a few times. The chain is built from TRBV2 and TRBJ1-1; perhaps TRBD1 as D (5 bases). The CDR3 totals 12 residues. Germline CDR1 is SNHLY and CDR2 is FYNNEI. V lost 6 bases and J lost 6, with 11 bases in between. CDR3 sequence (DNA): TGTGCCAGCAGACAGGTTGGTCCTGAAGCTTTCTTT. The encoded protein is CASRQVGPEAFF.

The chain joins TRBV7-9 to TRBJ2-1; the D gene could be TRBD1 or TRBD2 (5 bases each). Deletions cut 2 bases from V and 2 bases from J, with 10 bases between. Germline loops: CDR1 SEHNR, CDR2 FQNEAQ (reference sequence). This CDR3 has 15 amino acids. The CDR3 is CASSLYRGPYNEQFF. DNA for the CDR3: TGTGCCAGCAGCTTATACCGGGGCCCCTACAATGAGCAGTTCTTC.

This clone was observed a single time. The chain is built from TRBV11-2 and TRBJ2-5, with TRBD1 matching over 7 bases. The CDR3 consists of 17 residues. Germline loops: CDR1 SGHAT, CDR2 FQNNGV. V trimming: 3 bases; J trimming: 0 bases; junction bases outside the gene matches: 10. The CDR3 DNA reads TGTGCCAGCAGCTTTAGGTCGGGACAGATGTACCAAGAGACCCAGTACTTC. Translating gives CASSFRSGQMYQETQYF.

A few counts support this clone. This rearrangement joins TRBV5-6 to TRBJ2-7, with D perhaps matching TRBD1 (6 bases). V lost 4 bases and J lost 3, with 23 bases in between. In germline, CDR1 is SGHDT, CDR2 YYEEEE. The length of the CDR3 is 17 residues. The CDR3 loop is CASSANVNRVRSYEQYF. In DNA, the CDR3 is TGTGCCAGCAGCGCAAACGTAAACAGGGTAAGGAGCTACGAGCAGTACTTC.

CDR3 DNA sequence: TGTGCCAGCAGTGAAGCCCCAGGGGCGGTCTACGAGCAGTACTTC. Protein sequence: CASSEAPGAVYEQYF. The chain has TRBV6-1 and TRBJ2-7; a weak D match, TRBD1 (6 bases). The CDR3 extends over 15 amino acids. Trimming left V 0 bases short and J 3 bases short, with 12 bases between. CDR1 and CDR2 from the germline V gene are MNHNS and SASEGT.

The chain joins TRBV18 to TRBJ1-4, with D uncertain. V was cut by 3 bases and J by 4 bases, with 6 bases left in between. The CDR3 contains 13 residues. Germline CDR1 reads KGHSH; CDR2 reads LQKENI. CDR3 amino acids: CASSPEINEKLFF. For the CDR3, the DNA is TGTGCCAGCTCACCCGAGATTAATGAAAAACTGTTTTTT. The full variable domain, in which reference TRBV18 and TRBJ1-4 provide the parts outside the CDR3, is NAGVMQNPRHLVRRRGQEARLRCSPMKGHSHVYWYRQLPEEGLKFMVYLQKENIIDESGMPKERFSAEFPKEGPSILRIQQVVRGDSAAYFCASSPEINEKLFFGSGTQLSVL.

This clone was detected only once. The chain carries TRBV7-2 and TRBJ2-7; no reliable D call. The CDR3 consists of 11 residues. V was trimmed by 4 bases and J by 5 bases, leaving 6 bases between them. CDR1 and CDR2 (germline): SGHTA, FQGNSA. Here the CDR3 DNA reads TGTGCCAGCAGCTCCCTTGACGAGCAGTACTTC. The encoded protein is CASSSLDEQYF.

The rearrangement uses TRBV7-9 and TRBJ2-7; unclear D gene. V gave up 1 base and J gave up 3 bases, with 10 bases separating them. Per the germline V gene, CDR1 is SEHNR and CDR2 is FQNEAQ (reference sequence). The CDR3 loop spans 14 amino acids. In nucleotides, the CDR3 is TGTGCCAGCAGCTTAGGTGGCGCATACTACGAGCAGTACTTC. Translating it yields CASSLGGAYYEQYF.

This chain uses TRBV2 with TRBJ2-1; 7 bases agree with TRBD2. The CDR3 has 14 residues. The junction had 7 bases not matched to a gene; V was cut back by 6 bases and J by 5 bases. Germline lookup yields CDR1 SNHLY and CDR2 FYNNEI. The CDR3 here is CASSPRGVDNEQFF. CDR3 DNA: TGTGCCAGCAGCCCCCGGGGGGTCGACAATGAGCAGTTCTTC.

Remarks on this clone: Sequence at one end of the junction differs from germline and may be a read error. Different DNA sequences within this sample yield the same CDR3. This chain links TRBV5-1 with TRBJ2-2; D may match TRBD1 or TRBD2 (6 bases each). The length of the CDR3 is 14 residues. Germline CDR1 reads SGHRS; CDR2 reads YFSETQ. DNA of the CDR3: TGCGCCAGCAGCTTTGGACAGCTCGGCGGGGAGCTATTTTTT. It codes for CASSFGQLGGELFF.